These T cell receptor beta chains were read from a single sample in a study of blood T cells in healthy people across ages. TCRdb reprocessed the 5' RACE reads with MiXCR, giving one entry per CDR3 protein. The data show 800,000 to 950,000 distinct CDR3 sequences, around 29% seen once. The data also belong to a second study, concerning T cells of mothers and their children.

Sequencing was carried out using blood. These receptors all come from a woman aged 40-49 years in good health. CDR3s include the opening cysteine and the closing phenylalanine or tryptophan. Fields, in order: CDR3 protein, V gene, J gene.

cdr3_aa: CSANRAGNSPLHF
v_call: TRBV20-1
j_call: TRBJ1-6

cdr3_aa: CASSPGTGDAGANVLTF
v_call: TRBV6-2/TRBV6-3
j_call: TRBJ2-6

cdr3_aa: CASSQGAVGETQYF
v_call: TRBV3-1
j_call: TRBJ2-5

cdr3_aa: CATSDLGSLATDTQYF
v_call: TRBV24-1
j_call: TRBJ2-3

cdr3_aa: CASSYSRNYGYTF
v_call: TRBV6-5
j_call: TRBJ1-2

cdr3_aa: CASSSLTAVYGYTF
v_call: TRBV11-2
j_call: TRBJ1-2

cdr3_aa: CASSQDSYGYTF
v_call: TRBV4-2
j_call: TRBJ1-2

cdr3_aa: CASSLVPGGENTEAFF
v_call: TRBV7-9
j_call: TRBJ1-1

cdr3_aa: CSVAGTVGETQYF
v_call: TRBV29-1
j_call: TRBJ2-5

cdr3_aa: CASSAAGTGVNEQYF
v_call: TRBV6-1
j_call: TRBJ2-5

cdr3_aa: CASSLPAVYEQYF
v_call: TRBV28
j_call: TRBJ2-7

cdr3_aa: CASSGAGTGGLPQYF
v_call: TRBV6-4
j_call: TRBJ2-3

cdr3_aa: CASSDSAGGADTQYF
v_call: TRBV6-4
j_call: TRBJ2-3

cdr3_aa: CVSSSTAGQVLGYTF
v_call: TRBV11-2
j_call: TRBJ1-2

cdr3_aa: CASSQEGWTGGQPQHF
v_call: TRBV4-3
j_call: TRBJ1-5

cdr3_aa: CASSLGSGETYEQYF
v_call: TRBV7-9
j_call: TRBJ2-7

cdr3_aa: CASSVLRDSADTEQFF
v_call: TRBV5-1
j_call: TRBJ2-1

cdr3_aa: CASSLSEETQYF
v_call: TRBV7-6
j_call: TRBJ2-5

cdr3_aa: CASRTRGAGNTIYF
v_call: TRBV12-3/TRBV12-4
j_call: TRBJ1-3

cdr3_aa: CASSATSGAGELFF
v_call: TRBV12-3/TRBV12-4
j_call: TRBJ2-2

cdr3_aa: CASSFGDRNTEAFF
v_call: TRBV28
j_call: TRBJ1-1

cdr3_aa: CASLKTGRAVGTQYF
v_call: TRBV28
j_call: TRBJ2-5

cdr3_aa: CASSVAGRAYGYTF
v_call: TRBV9
j_call: TRBJ1-2

cdr3_aa: CASSLGSWSVNSPLHF
v_call: TRBV7-2
j_call: TRBJ1-6

cdr3_aa: CSVDVGGVGYTF
v_call: TRBV29-1
j_call: TRBJ1-2

cdr3_aa: CASSPSQGGGYTF
v_call: TRBV6-6
j_call: TRBJ1-2

cdr3_aa: CASSMQASMNTEAFF
v_call: TRBV6-5
j_call: TRBJ1-1

cdr3_aa: CATSTPHGEAYEQYF
v_call: TRBV15
j_call: NA

cdr3_aa: CASSLAGGLNIQYF
v_call: TRBV28
j_call: TRBJ2-4

cdr3_aa: CASSSRTSGSTDTQYF
v_call: TRBV5-1
j_call: TRBJ2-3

cdr3_aa: CSAADRANYGYTF
v_call: TRBV20-1
j_call: TRBJ1-2

cdr3_aa: CASTRERGETKQETQYF
v_call: TRBV28
j_call: TRBJ2-5

cdr3_aa: CSAQTGQGFGYTF
v_call: TRBV20-1
j_call: TRBJ1-2